Detailed here is one T cell receptor (beta chain). This clone's antigen is unknown. No clone much larger than this one lies a single base away; base qualities are absent. Participants in the prospective study were enrolled through a virtual design, were aged roughly 18 to 90 years, and lived in 24 United States geographic areas. To assign participants to cohorts, the prospective study relied on clinical history that participants themselves reported in a screening survey and a study questionnaire. Each participant in the prospective study had whole blood, serum and a nasopharyngeal or oropharyngeal swab collected by mobile phlebotomists. Prospective study participants could optionally give additional blood draws and questionnaires over a roughly two-month period. Prospective study blood samples were shipped either frozen or at room temperature before DNA extraction. The data were taken from a study of blood T cell repertoires in COVID-19 (TCRdb year 2020). In the study overall: For ImmuneRACE Cohort 3, a participant was defined as recovered based on two consecutive negative NP/OP PCR tests, clearance by a healthcare professional, or resolution of symptoms. The collaborator samples originated in the United States, Italy and Spain and spanned the acute and convalescent phases of COVID-19. The prospective study material was composed of cDNA or gDNA derived from T cells, B-cell-depleted T cells, or PBMCs. The dataset comprised deeply sampled blood TCRbeta repertoires from subjects exposed to, actively infected with, or recovered from COVID-19. A freely available public database, intended as a resource for researchers studying the immune response to SARS-CoV-2, is where the repertoires were released. Samples were obtained from the ongoing ImmuneRACE study (first 160 participants) and from 1,254 subjects provided by 6 global collaborators. Sample metadata almost always included a de-identified subject ID, COVID-19 status, age in years and sex. HLA class I and class II types, where available, came from metadata supplied by the sample provider rather than from assay-based typing. The investigation overall reported the following: The quantity of clinical and demographic metadata differed by source and by participant and was supplied without curation.

From the cysteine through the phenylalanine, the CDR3 covers 18 amino acids. Only the CDR3 portion is preserved as DNA: 54 bases, with reading frame beginning at the first base. Trimming at the junction amounts to 4 bases on V and 0 bases on J, and the germline ends lie 19 bases apart. For CDR1 and CDR2, the germline V gene lists MGHRA and YSYEKL. The immunoSEQ Assay, a bias-controlled multiplex PCR, was used to amplify TCRbeta CDR3 regions from genomic DNA. In the authors' own workflow: The number of nucleated cells in each sample was estimated from the amplification of reference gene primers within the assay. To quantify the absolute abundance of each unique TCRbeta CDR3 rearrangement, sequence reads were collapsed and filtered. For each sample, productive Simpson clonality was calculated as the square root of Simpson's diversity index over productive rearrangements. TCRdb retrieved this table from immuneACCESS and kept in-frame rearrangements only. Not all clones are present; in checked studies, unresolved V genes account for under half, and no reason is known for the remainder. The DNA was the basis for D and trimming; V, J and clone size are from that table. This sample is represented by a few hundred thousand clones; more than 70% of them were singletons. The top ten clones comprise 2% to 2.5% of the sample.

The receptor's source is an older woman in a cohort exposed to, infected with or recovered from COVID-19 (not recorded which). In this chain, TRBV4-1 is recombined with TRBJ1-5; 6 matching bases give a weak D call of TRBD1. The sample was PBMCs or T cells enriched from blood (not recorded which). The CDR3 has the sequence CASSPRTRTEISNQPQHF. The nucleotide sequence is TGCGCCAGCAGCCCAAGGACCCGGACAGAAATTAGCAATCAGCCCCAGCATTTT.